This T cell receptor beta chain was sequenced in a study of cytomegalovirus exposure and HLA in healthy donors. The PCR had 60 Vbeta and 13 Jbeta primers. Only in-frame clones appear in the TCRdb table, and some are missing; sequencing was by immunoSEQ multiplex PCR. In the table there are some 150,000 clones, roughly three quarters of which are singletons. This sequence originates from a woman between 50 and 59 years old in good health and CMV-seronegative. Sequencing was performed on PBMCs.

This CDR3 is CASSLREGRETQYF. CDR3 DNA: TGCGCCAGCAGCTTGAGGGAGGGACGAGAGACCCAGTACTTC. The J gene is TRBJ2-5, the V gene TRBV5-1; 7 bases align to TRBD2. This CDR3 has 14 amino acids. The junction had 4 bases not matched to a gene; V was cut back by 1 base and J by 4 bases. Germline CDR1 reads SGHRS; CDR2 reads YFSETQ. Full variable domain (remainder filled in from reference TRBV5-1 and TRBJ2-5): KAGVTQTPRYLIKTRGQQVTLSCSPISGHRSVSWYQQTPGQGLQFLFEYFSETQRNKGNFPGRFSGRQFSNSRSEMNVSTLELGDSALYLCASSLREGRETQYFGPGTRLLVL.